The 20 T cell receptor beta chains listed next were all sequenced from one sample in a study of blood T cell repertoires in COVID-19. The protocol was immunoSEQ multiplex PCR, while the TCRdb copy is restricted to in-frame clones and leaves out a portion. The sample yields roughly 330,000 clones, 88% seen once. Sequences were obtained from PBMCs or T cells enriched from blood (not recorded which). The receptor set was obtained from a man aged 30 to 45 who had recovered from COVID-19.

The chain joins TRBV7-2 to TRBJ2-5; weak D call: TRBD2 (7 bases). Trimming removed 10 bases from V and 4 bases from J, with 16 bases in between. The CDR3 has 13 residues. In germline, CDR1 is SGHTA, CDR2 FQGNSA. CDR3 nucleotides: TGTGCCACCAACGAGGGGGGGCGAGAGACCCAGTACTTC. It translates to CATNEGGRETQYF.

CDR3 DNA: TGTGCCAGCAGCTCTATGAGTGAAGCTTTCTTT. It translates to CASSSMSEAFF. V usage is TRBV7-9 and J usage is TRBJ1-1; D is unresolved. Per germline, CDR1 SEHNR and CDR2 FQNEAQ (reference sequence). Deletions cut 4 bases from V and 7 bases from J, with 7 bases between. There are 11 residues in the CDR3.

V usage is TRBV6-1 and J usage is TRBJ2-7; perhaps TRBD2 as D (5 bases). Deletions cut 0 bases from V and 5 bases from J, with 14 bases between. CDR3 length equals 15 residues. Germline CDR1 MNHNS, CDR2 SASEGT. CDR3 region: CASSEARGIANEQYF. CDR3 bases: TGTGCCAGCAGTGAAGCCCGGGGTATCGCCAACGAGCAGTACTTC.

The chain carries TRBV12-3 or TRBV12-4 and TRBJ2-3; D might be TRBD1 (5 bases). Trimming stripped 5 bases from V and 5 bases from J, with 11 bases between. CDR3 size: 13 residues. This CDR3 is CASSATGRDTQYF. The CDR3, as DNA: TGTGCCAGCAGTGCCACAGGAAGAGATACGCAGTATTTT.

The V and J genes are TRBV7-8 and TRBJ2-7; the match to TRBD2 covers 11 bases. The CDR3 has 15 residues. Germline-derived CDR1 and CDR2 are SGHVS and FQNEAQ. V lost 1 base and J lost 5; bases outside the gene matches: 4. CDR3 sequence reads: CASSLELAGGDEQYF. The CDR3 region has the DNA TGTGCCAGCAGCTTAGAGCTAGCGGGGGGCGACGAGCAGTACTTC. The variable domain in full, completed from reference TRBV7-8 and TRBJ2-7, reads GAGVSQSPRYKVAKRGQDVALRCDPISGHVSLFWYQQALGQGPEFLTYFQNEAQLDKSGLPSDRFFAERPEGSVSTLKIQRTQQEDSAVYLCASSLELAGGDEQYFGPGTRLTVT.

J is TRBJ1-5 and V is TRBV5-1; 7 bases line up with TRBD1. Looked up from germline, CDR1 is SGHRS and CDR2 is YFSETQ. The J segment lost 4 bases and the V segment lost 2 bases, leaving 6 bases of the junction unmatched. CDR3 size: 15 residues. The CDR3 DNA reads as TGCGCCAGCAGCTTCGGGACAGACCCTAATCAGCCCCAGCATTTT. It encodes CASSFGTDPNQPQHF.

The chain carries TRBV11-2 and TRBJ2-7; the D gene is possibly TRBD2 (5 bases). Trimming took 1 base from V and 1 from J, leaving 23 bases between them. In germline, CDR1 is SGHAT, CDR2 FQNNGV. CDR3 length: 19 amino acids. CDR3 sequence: CASSLGSLFAGYGSYEQYF. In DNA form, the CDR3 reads TGTGCCAGCAGCTTAGGGTCCCTCTTTGCGGGCTACGGGTCCTACGAGCAGTACTTC.

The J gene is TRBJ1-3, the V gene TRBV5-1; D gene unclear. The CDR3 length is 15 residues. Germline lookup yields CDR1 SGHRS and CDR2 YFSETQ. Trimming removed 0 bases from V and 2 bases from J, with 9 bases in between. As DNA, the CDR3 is TGCGCCAGCAGCTTGGTGCAGGCCCCTGGAAACACCATATATTTT. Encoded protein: CASSLVQAPGNTIYF.

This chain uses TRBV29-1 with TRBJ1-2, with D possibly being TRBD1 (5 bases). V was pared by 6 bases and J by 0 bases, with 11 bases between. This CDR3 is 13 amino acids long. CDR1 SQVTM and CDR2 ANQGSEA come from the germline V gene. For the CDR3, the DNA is TGCAGCGTCGGGGCGGGAGCTAACTATGGCTACACCTTC. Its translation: CSVGAGANYGYTF.

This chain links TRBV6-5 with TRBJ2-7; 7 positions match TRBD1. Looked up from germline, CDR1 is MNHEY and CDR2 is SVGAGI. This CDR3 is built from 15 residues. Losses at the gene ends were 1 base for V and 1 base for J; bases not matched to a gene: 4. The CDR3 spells CASSYLTGFSYEQYF. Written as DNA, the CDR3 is TGTGCCAGCAGTTACTTGACAGGGTTTTCCTACGAGCAGTACTTC.

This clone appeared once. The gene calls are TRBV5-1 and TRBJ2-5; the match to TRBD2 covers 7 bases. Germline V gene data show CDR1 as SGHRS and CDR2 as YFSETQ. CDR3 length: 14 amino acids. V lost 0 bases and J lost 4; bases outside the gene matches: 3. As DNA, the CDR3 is TGCGCCAGCAGCTTGGGGGCTAGCGGAGAGACCCAGTACTTC. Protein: CASSLGASGETQYF.

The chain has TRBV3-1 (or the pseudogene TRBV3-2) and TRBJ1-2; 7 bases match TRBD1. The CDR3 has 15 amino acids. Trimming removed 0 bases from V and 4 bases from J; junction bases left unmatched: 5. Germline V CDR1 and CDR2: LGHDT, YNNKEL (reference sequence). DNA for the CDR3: TGTGCCAGCAGCCAAGAGGTTAGGACAGGCTATGGCTACACCTTC. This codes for CASSQEVRTGYGYTF.

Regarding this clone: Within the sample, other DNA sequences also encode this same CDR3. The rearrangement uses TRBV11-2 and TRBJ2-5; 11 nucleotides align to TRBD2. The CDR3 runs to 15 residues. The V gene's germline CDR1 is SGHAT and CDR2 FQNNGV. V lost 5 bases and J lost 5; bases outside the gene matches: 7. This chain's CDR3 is CASSVSGGARETQYF. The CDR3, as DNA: TGTGCCAGCAGCGTTAGCGGGGGGGCCCGGGAGACCCAGTACTTC.

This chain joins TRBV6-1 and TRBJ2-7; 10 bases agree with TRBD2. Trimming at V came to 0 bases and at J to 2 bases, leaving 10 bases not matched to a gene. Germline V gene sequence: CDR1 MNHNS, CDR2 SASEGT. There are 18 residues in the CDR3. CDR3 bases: TGTGCCAGCAGTGAAGCGCTTCTAGCGGGAGCCTCCACCTACGAGCAGTACTTC. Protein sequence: CASSEALLAGASTYEQYF.

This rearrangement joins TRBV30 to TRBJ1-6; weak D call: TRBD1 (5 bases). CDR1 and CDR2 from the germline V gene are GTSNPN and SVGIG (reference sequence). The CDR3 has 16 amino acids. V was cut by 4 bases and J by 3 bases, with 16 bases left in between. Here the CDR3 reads CAWTAGKGYYNSPLHF. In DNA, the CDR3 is TGTGCCTGGACCGCGGGGAAGGGGTACTATAATTCACCCCTCCACTTT. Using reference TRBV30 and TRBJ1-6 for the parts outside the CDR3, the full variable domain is SQTIHQWPATLVQPVGSPLSLECTVEGTSNPNLYWYRQAAGRGLQLLFYSVGIGQISSEVPQNLSASRPQDRQFILSSKKLLLSDSGFYLCAWTAGKGYYNSPLHFGNGTRLTVT.

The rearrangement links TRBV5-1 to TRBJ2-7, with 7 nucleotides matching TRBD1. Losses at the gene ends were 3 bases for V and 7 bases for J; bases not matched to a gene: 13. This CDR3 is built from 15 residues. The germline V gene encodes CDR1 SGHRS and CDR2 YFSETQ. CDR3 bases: TGCGCCAGCAGCTGGAACCCGGGACAGCTAGTGGAGCAGTACTTC. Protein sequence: CASSWNPGQLVEQYF. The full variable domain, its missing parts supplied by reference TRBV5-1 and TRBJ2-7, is KAGVTQTPRYLIKTRGQQVTLSCSPISGHRSVSWYQQTPGQGLQFLFEYFSETQRNKGNFPGRFSGRQFSNSRSEMNVSTLELGDSALYLCASSWNPGQLVEQYFGPGTRLTVT.

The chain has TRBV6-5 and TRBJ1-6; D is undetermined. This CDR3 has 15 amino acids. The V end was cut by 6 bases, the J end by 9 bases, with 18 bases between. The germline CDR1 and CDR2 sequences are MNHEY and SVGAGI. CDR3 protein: CASSSESPRASPLHF. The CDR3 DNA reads TGTGCCAGCAGCAGCGAGTCCCCTCGAGCTTCACCCCTCCACTTT.

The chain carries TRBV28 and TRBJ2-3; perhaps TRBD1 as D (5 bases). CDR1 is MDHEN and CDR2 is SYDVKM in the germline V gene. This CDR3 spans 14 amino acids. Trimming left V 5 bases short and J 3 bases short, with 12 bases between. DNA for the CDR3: TGTGCCAGCAGTGTAGGGGATCGAACAGATACGCAGTATTTT. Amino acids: CASSVGDRTDTQYF.

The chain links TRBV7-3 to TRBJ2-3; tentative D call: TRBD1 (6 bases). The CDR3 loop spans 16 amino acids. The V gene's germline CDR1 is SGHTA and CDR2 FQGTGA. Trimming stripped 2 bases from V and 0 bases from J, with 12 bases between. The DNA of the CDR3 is TGTGCCAGCAGCTTACAGGGGCTGTCTAGCACAGATACGCAGTATTTT. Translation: CASSLQGLSSTDTQYF.

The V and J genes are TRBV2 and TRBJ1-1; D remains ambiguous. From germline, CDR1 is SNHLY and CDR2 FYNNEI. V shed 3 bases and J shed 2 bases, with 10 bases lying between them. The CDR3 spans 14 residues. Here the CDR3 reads CASSDSDINTEAFF. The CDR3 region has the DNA TGTGCCAGCAGTGATAGTGACATAAACACTGAAGCTTTCTTT.